Sequencing of this TCR beta chain was carried out in a study of blood T cell repertoires in COVID-19. The wider study: COVID-19 samples collected from the United States, Italy and Spain covered acute and convalescent phases. Nucleic acid was either cDNA or gDNA, and it came from T cells, B-cell-depleted T cells, or PBMCs.

The germline gives CDR1 LNHDA, CDR2 SQIVND (reference sequence). Unmatched junction bases numbered 14, after V lost 3 bases and J lost 5 bases. This CDR3 is built from 17 residues. Data came from immunoSEQ multiplex PCR; TCRdb stores just in-frame clones and leaves some out. This table holds approximately 150,000 clones, 80% found once. Sequencing was performed on peripheral blood. The chain carries TRBV19 and TRBJ2-7; 9 nucleotides line up with TRBD1. This receptor was identified in a woman aged 45 to 65 with acute or convalescent COVID-19. The CDR3 DNA is TGTGCCAGTAGTATTGCGTGGGACAGGGAGGTGGACCACGAGCAGTACTTC. This translates into CASSIAWDREVDHEQYF.